This TCR beta chain emerged from a study of shared clonotypes between healthy human individuals. In the study overall: Participating donors consisted of a couple of women and a few men aged 18 to 49.

In replicate PCRs of sorted subsets, around 200 ng DNA, approximately 30,000 T cell genomes, was used. The protocol was immunoSEQ multiplex PCR, while the TCRdb copy is restricted to in-frame clones and leaves out a portion. The sample comprises roughly 2,000,000 clones, about 94% of which are singletons, and 1% to 1.5% rests with the top ten. Study findings and constraints: With several donors compared, around 5.4% of naive CD4 clonotypes were shared. Non-shared clonotypes showed lower generation probabilities than clonotypes common to all four donors.

A remark on this clone: What it binds is not known.

CDR3 length: 16 amino acids. Germline loops: CDR1 SEHNR, CDR2 FQNEAQ (reference sequence). Trimming left V 1 base short and J 0 bases short, with 13 bases between. CD45RO-negative, CCR7-positively selected cells formed the naive CD8 fraction, excluding terminally differentiated effector memory CD45RA+ cells. The chain uses TRBV7-9 and TRBJ2-7; D ambiguous. Sequencing was done on a sample of naive CD8+ T cells sorted from blood. The receptor was derived from a man between 18 and 35 years old in good health. CDR3 residues: CASSLEQLSSSYEQYF. Written as DNA, the CDR3 is TGTGCCAGCAGCTTAGAACAGCTATCAAGCTCCTACGAGCAGTACTTC.